This record covers a single TCR beta chain. This specimen comes from a study of cytomegalovirus exposure and HLA in healthy donors. V was pared by 2 bases and J by 10 bases, with 6 bases between. Germline V gene data show CDR1 as WSHSY and CDR2 as SAAADI. The CDR3 is 11 residues long. Sequencing used immunoSEQ multiplex PCR; TCRdb keeps in-frame clones, though not all of them. The sample yields around 250,000 clones, around 90% seen once. This chain connects TRBV10-2 to TRBJ2-1; D gene unclear. Sequences were obtained from PBMCs. The clonotype comes from a woman in her 30s in good health and CMV-seronegative. Written as DNA, the CDR3 is TGCGCCAGCAGTGAGGCTGGCGAGCAGTTCTTC. Its translation: CASSEAGEQFF.